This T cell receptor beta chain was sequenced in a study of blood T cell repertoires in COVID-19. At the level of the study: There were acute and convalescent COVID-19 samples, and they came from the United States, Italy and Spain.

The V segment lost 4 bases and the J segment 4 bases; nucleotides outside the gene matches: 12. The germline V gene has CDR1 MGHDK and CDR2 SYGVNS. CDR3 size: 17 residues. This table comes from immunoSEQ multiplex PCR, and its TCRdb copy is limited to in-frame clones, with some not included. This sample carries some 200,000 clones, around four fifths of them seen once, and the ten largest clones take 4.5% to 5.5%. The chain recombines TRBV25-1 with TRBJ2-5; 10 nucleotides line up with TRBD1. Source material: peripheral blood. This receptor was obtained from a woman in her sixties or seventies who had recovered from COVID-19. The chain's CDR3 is CASSAMRQGASGETQYF. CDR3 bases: TGTGCCAGCAGTGCCATGAGACAGGGGGCTTCTGGAGAGACCCAGTACTTC.